The clone carrying this T cell receptor (beta chain) was detected ten times or more. As yet, its antigen is unknown. This specimen comes from a study of glioma-infiltrating T cells. Study-wide points: CDR3 overlap between tissue and blood was very small. Tissue-blood divergence was below expectation in non-neoplastic patients, above in gliomas.

The iRepertoire nested amplicon-rescue multiplex PCR amplified TCR alpha and beta CDR3s from RNA. Tissue mRNA or PBMC total RNA, 100-400 ng, went into one-step reverse transcription and amplification. TCRdb independently ran MiXCR on the multiplex PCR reads; one entry per CDR3 protein. There are approximately 100,000 distinct CDR3 sequences in the sample; about 30% occur only once, and roughly 46% lies in the top ten. With 6 bases removed from V and 5 bases from J, the gap between germline ends came to 9 bases. CDR1 is SGHTA, CDR2 FQGNSA, per germline. This CDR3 is built from 12 residues. This chain links TRBV7-2 with TRBJ2-3; D gene unclear. The TCR sequence derives from a human donor with low-grade glioma or glioblastoma, undergoing nonglioma brain surgery, or in good health (not recorded which). Material for sequencing was glioma tissue, nonneoplastic brain tissue, or PBMCs (not recorded which). In DNA, the CDR3 is TGTGCCAGCAGTCCAAAAGGAGATACGCAGTATTTT. It yields the protein CASSPKGDTQYF.